These T cell receptor beta chains were read from a single sample in a study of shared clonotypes between healthy human individuals. Profiled with immunoSEQ multiplex PCR; TCRdb holds only in-frame clones, not every one. The sample lists 1.5 million to 2.5 million clones; approximately 95% were seen once. Sample: naive CD8+ T cells sorted from blood. These receptors originate from a man between 18 and 35 years old in good health. Both conserved end residues are trimmed from each CDR3. Not all rows give a size; the values are once, few, many and, for expanded clones, a class.

TRBV7-9 once ASSLLAGGSDEQF
TRBV10-2 - ASTPDGIYEQY
TRBV27 - ASSLMGANYGYT
TRBV11-2 - ASTDGSRVGYYEQY
TRBV27 - ASSWGPDWDTQY
TRBV5-6 - ASTSWRKGNTGELF
TRBV29-1 - SVEGLSYGYT
TRBV5-5 - ASSLARQGAGYTEAF
TRBV7-8 - ASNYQRERSNEQF
TRBV2 - ASSRVDRPTYDSGNTIY
TRBV7-9 - ASSLALQETQY
TRBV5-4 - ASSLVVGGELF
TRBV27 - ASAPGTVNEKLF
TRBV9 once ASSPGTVIVETQY
TRBV9 - ASSLAALTEAF
TRBV27 - ASTPLGGNSPLH
TRBV6-6 - ASSSSKGGTGELF
TRBV5-6 - ASSSWTDLNTEAF
TRBV2 - ASSDVLGIQY
TRBV18 - ASSPPRGESSYEQY
TRBV19 - ASSPGHYEQY
TRBV5-4 - ASSFSETTGELF
TRBV29-1 once SVELVGRVNTEAF
TRBV25-1 - ASKETSPYGELF
TRBV18 - ASSPEAGDTQY
TRBV9 - ASSVDEGALDPNYGYT
TRBV27 - ASSWGSGVRETQY
TRBV15 - ATRALGELF
TRBV7-9 - ASSQAPDTQY
TRBV7-9 - ASSGGRGGSSGNTIY
TRBV5-1 - ASSLVGPTEAF
TRBV7-2 - ASSPPGEQY
TRBV21-1 - ASSAQASGTSTSNTQY
TRBV6-1 - ASNQLAGAPYEQY
TRBV2 many ASRPQGASYEQY
TRBV14 - ASGMVRGPTGTDTQY
TRBV27 - ASSYPAGGSTTSNQPQH
TRBV5-6 - ASSLEGTPENEQY
TRBV5-1 - ASSLDYTEAF
TRBV7-9 - ASSLVGLADEETQY
TRBV6-1 - ASSEYVGTSYEQY